This TCR beta chain was found in a study of blood T cell repertoires in COVID-19. The overall study: There were acute and convalescent COVID-19 samples, and they came from the United States, Italy and Spain. In each case, the material was cDNA or gDNA derived from T cells, B-cell-depleted T cells, or PBMCs.

Source study methods: Reference gene primers were amplified, and this amplification served to estimate nucleated cell counts. The repertoire was sequenced with immunoSEQ multiplex PCR; TCRdb's copy has only in-frame clones and lacks some. The DNA was the basis for D and trimming; V, J and clone size are from that table. The table lists 150,000 or so clones, 60% to 85% of them singletons. V lost 3 bases and J lost 5; bases outside the gene matches: 7. The CDR3 covers 13 residues. CDR1 and CDR2 from the germline V gene are GTSNPN and SVGIG (reference sequence). While infection was still active, Seattle patients were enrolled and then followed longitudinally.

V is TRBV30 and J is TRBJ2-7, with 7 bases lining up with TRBD2. The clonotype was recovered from an older woman with COVID-19, enrolled during active disease. The sample consisted of peripheral blood. CDR3 nucleotide sequence: TGTGCCTGGAGCGGAGGGAGGGCGAACGAGCAGTACTTC. Translated, it gives CAWSGGRANEQYF.